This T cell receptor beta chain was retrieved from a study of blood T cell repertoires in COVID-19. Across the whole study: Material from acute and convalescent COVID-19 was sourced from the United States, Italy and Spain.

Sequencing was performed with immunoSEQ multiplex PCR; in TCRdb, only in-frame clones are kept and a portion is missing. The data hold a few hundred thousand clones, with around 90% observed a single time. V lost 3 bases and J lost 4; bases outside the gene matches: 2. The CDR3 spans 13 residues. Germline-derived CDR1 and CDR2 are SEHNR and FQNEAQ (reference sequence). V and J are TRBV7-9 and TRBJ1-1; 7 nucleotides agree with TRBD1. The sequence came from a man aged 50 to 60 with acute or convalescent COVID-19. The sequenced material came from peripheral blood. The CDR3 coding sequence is TGTGCCAGCAGCTTTACAGGGGCCACTGAAGCTTTCTTT. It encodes CASSFTGATEAFF.